Listed here is a single T cell receptor beta chain. No antigen is known for it. The sample is drawn from a study of persistence of HIV-infected CD4 T cells. Sequencing used immunoSEQ version 4 in survey mode. TCRdb's table, derived via immunoSEQ multiplex PCR, lists solely in-frame clones and lacks some. This table holds over 35,000 clones, just over 90% found once. The J segment lost 7 bases and the V segment lost 3 bases, leaving 8 bases of the junction unmatched. CDR3 size: 15 residues. The V gene's germline CDR1 is KGHSH and CDR2 LQKENI. Anti-CD3/anti-CD28 beads served as a nonspecific positive control stimulus. CD4+ T cells upregulating both CD40 ligand and CD69 were sorted as responding cells.

J is TRBJ2-1 and V is TRBV18, with 8 bases aligning to TRBD2. The sample in question was CD4+ T cells sorted from PBMCs after approximately 19-hour stimulation, obtained from a patient who received antiretroviral therapy. This receptor was taken from an adult man with HIV who was CMV-seropositive. CDR3 protein: CASSPGGGLLNEQFF. In DNA, the CDR3 is TGTGCCAGCTCACCGGGCGGGGGGCTTTTGAATGAGCAGTTCTTC.